One and the same sample provided the 29 T cell receptor beta chains below, sequenced in a study of blood T cell repertoires in COVID-19. Profiling relied on immunoSEQ multiplex PCR, and the TCRdb table lists in-frame clones only, not all of them. The sample consists of some 220,000 clones, nearly 85% of them appearing once. The sample taken for sequencing was peripheral blood. The receptors were gathered from a human donor in a cohort sampled during active COVID-19.

This chain links TRBV21-1 with TRBJ2-1; the table's D call, TRBD2, has no DNA check behind it. TRBV21-1 is given as a pseudogene. The CDR3 length is 17 residues. CDR3: CASSKEVERAPNNEQFF. In DNA form, the CDR3 reads TGTGCCAGCAGCAAAGAAGTCGAGCGGGCGCCCAACAATGAGCAGTTCTTC.

The chain employs TRBV3-1 (or the pseudogene TRBV3-2) and TRBJ2-3, with TRBD2 matching over 14 bases. Germline trimming cut 4 bases from V and 3 bases from J; bases unmatched to any gene: 6. This CDR3 spans 17 amino acids. Germline CDR1 and CDR2: LGHDT and YNNKEL (reference sequence). In nucleotides, the CDR3 is TGTGCCAGCAGCCGGAAAGGGACTAGCGGGAGAACAGATACGCAGTATTTT. Its protein product is CASSRKGTSGRTDTQYF.

The CDR3 loop reads CASSQTSGRAPTQYF. The CDR3 nucleotides are TGTGCCAGCAGCCAGACTAGCGGGAGGGCCCCGACCCAGTACTTC. V is TRBV3-1 (or the pseudogene TRBV3-2) and J is TRBJ2-5; 14 nucleotides align to TRBD2. The CDR3 totals 15 residues. CDR1 and CDR2 (germline): LGHDT, YNNKEL (reference sequence). Losses at the gene ends were 3 bases for V and 7 bases for J; bases not matched to a gene: 4.

V usage is TRBV4-2 and J usage is TRBJ2-7; 8 bases agree with TRBD1. The germline V gene has CDR1 LGHNA and CDR2 YNFKEQ. The V gene end was trimmed by 0 bases and the J gene end by 2 bases; junction bases not matched to a gene: 3. This CDR3 spans 15 amino acids. This CDR3 is CASSQDRTGPYEQYF. The CDR3 DNA is TGTGCCAGCAGCCAAGATCGGACAGGGCCCTACGAGCAGTACTTC.

This clone came up a few times. The rearrangement uses TRBV12-3 or TRBV12-4 and TRBJ1-2, with 9 bases identical to TRBD1. The CDR3 is 13 residues long. After removal of 5 bases from V and 6 bases from J, the junction contained 4 bases not matched to a gene. CDR3 bases: TGTGCCAGCAGTGACGGACAGGGGAATGGCTACACCTTC. Its translation is CASSDGQGNGYTF.

The chain links TRBV3-1 (or the pseudogene TRBV3-2) to TRBJ1-1, with D possibly matching TRBD1 (6 bases). CDR1 and CDR2 from the germline V gene are LGHDT and YNNKEL (reference sequence). Trimming took off 4 bases at V and 0 bases at J, with 12 bases between the two ends. CDR3 length: 15 amino acids. The CDR3 reads CASSRNTGMNTEAFF. As DNA, the CDR3 is TGTGCCAGCAGCCGGAACACAGGGATGAACACTGAAGCTTTCTTT.

The rearrangement uses TRBV10-3 and TRBJ2-7; 7 bases map to TRBD2. Looked up from germline, CDR1 is ENHRY and CDR2 is SYGVKD. Trimming cost V 4 bases and J 0 bases; bases outside gene matches: 6. This CDR3 contains 15 residues. CDR3 sequence: CAISGDYRNSYEQYF. CDR3 sequence (DNA): TGTGCCATCAGTGGGGACTACCGAAACTCCTACGAGCAGTACTTC.

The chain is built from TRBV30 and TRBJ2-3; 7 bases map to TRBD2. Germline values: CDR1 GTSNPN, CDR2 SVGIG (reference sequence). Trimming removed 0 bases from V and 0 bases from J; junction bases left unmatched: 12. The CDR3 covers 18 residues. The CDR3 reads CAWSVLPAGVTSTDTQYF. The CDR3 DNA sequence: TGTGCCTGGAGTGTACTCCCTGCGGGGGTCACTAGCACAGATACGCAGTATTTT.

The V call is TRBV6-5, the J call TRBJ2-7; D is ambiguous. CDR1 and CDR2 (germline): MNHEY, SVGAGI. The CDR3 sequence is 11 residues long. This CDR3 is CVSRGGYEQYF. The CDR3 nucleotides are TGTGTTTCGAGAGGCGGTTACGAGCAGTACTTC.

The rearrangement uses TRBV18 and TRBJ1-1; D gene ambiguous. This CDR3 is built from 15 residues. The V and J ends lost 0 bases and 2 bases respectively, with 10 bases between them. Per germline, CDR1 KGHSH and CDR2 LQKENI. CDR3 loop: CASSPPSGINTEAFF. The CDR3 coding sequence is TGTGCCAGCTCACCACCTTCGGGGATCAACACTGAAGCTTTCTTT.

The rearrangement links TRBV10-1 to TRBJ2-5; unclear D gene. This CDR3 contains 17 residues. The germline gives CDR1 WNHNN, CDR2 SYGVQD (reference sequence). The V and J ends lost 3 bases and 0 bases respectively, with 17 bases between them. CDR3 region: CASSDSAMEQNQETQYF. The CDR3 DNA reads TGCGCCAGCAGTGACTCTGCTATGGAGCAAAACCAAGAGACCCAGTACTTC.

V gene TRBV6-5 combines with J gene TRBJ2-5; 7 positions agree with TRBD1. This CDR3 region has 13 residues. The junction had 6 bases not matched to a gene; V was cut back by 9 bases and J by 2 bases. From germline, CDR1 is MNHEY and CDR2 SVGAGI. The CDR3 region is CASDRTGQETQYF. The CDR3 nucleotides read TGTGCCAGTGACCGGACAGGTCAAGAGACCCAGTACTTC.

The chain joins TRBV3-1 (or the pseudogene TRBV3-2) to TRBJ1-1; D gene uncertain. CDR1 is LGHDT and CDR2 is YNNKEL in the germline V gene (reference sequence). This CDR3 is built from 12 residues. Trimming pared 4 bases from V and 8 bases from J, leaving 11 bases between. CDR3 in DNA: TGTGCCAGCAGCCGAGTCCACGAGGAAGCTTTCTTT. Encoded protein: CASSRVHEEAFF.

The chain joins TRBV3-1 (or the pseudogene TRBV3-2) to TRBJ1-4; 12 bases are shared with TRBD1. The CDR3 length is 16 residues. Trimming took 2 bases from V and 8 from J; bases not matched to a gene: 6. The germline CDR1 and CDR2 sequences are LGHDT and YNNKEL (reference sequence). Here the CDR3 DNA reads TGTGCCAGCAGCCAACGGAGGGACAGGGGGCGAGAAAAACTGTTTTTT. This sequence encodes CASSQRRDRGREKLFF.

This clone was seen a handful of times. CDR3 sequence: CASSLDLGASPNEQFF. Here the CDR3 DNA reads TGTGCCAGCAGCTTAGATCTAGGAGCTAGCCCGAATGAGCAGTTCTTC. The chain couples TRBV11-3 to TRBJ2-1, with a weak D call TRBD2 (5 bases). Germline loops: CDR1 SGHNT, CDR2 YENEEA. The CDR3 loop spans 16 amino acids. The germline V and J ends were trimmed by 0 bases and 7 bases, with 16 bases remaining between them.

The chain links TRBV19 to TRBJ1-2, with 8 bases fitting TRBD1. With V trimmed by 4 bases and J by 4 bases, 8 bases remained unmatched. The V gene's germline CDR1 is LNHDA and CDR2 SQIVND (reference sequence). This CDR3 has 15 residues. The CDR3: CASSRQGIGVYGYTF. The DNA of the CDR3 is TGTGCCAGTAGTAGACAGGGGATCGGAGTCTATGGCTACACCTTC.

The chain is built from TRBV27 and TRBJ2-7; 16 nucleotides agree with TRBD2. The CDR3 runs to 23 residues. The germline V gene has CDR1 MNHEY and CDR2 SMNVEV (reference sequence). The junction had 21 bases not matched to a gene; V was cut back by 4 bases and J by 0 bases. CDR3: CASSSQPGPGLAGGPESSYEQYF. CDR3 DNA: TGTGCCAGCAGTTCCCAACCGGGACCGGGACTAGCGGGAGGGCCGGAGAGCTCCTACGAGCAGTACTTC.

V and J are TRBV6-4 and TRBJ2-3; TRBD2 agrees at 8 bases. V trimming: 5 bases; J trimming: 2 bases; junction bases outside the gene matches: 9. Germline lookup yields CDR1 MRHNA and CDR2 SNTAGT. This CDR3 contains 16 residues. CDR3 loop: CASSREGLTLTDTQYF. For the CDR3, the DNA is TGTGCCAGCAGTCGGGAGGGCCTGACGCTCACAGATACGCAGTATTTT.

This chain connects TRBV6-4 to TRBJ2-5; no reliable D call. The CDR3 has 13 residues. V was shortened by 3 bases and J by 7 bases, with 12 bases between the two germline ends. Per the germline V gene, CDR1 is MRHNA and CDR2 is SNTAGT. DNA for the CDR3: TGTGCCAGCAGTGAGTCAGGAAAAGGGACCCAGTACTTC. It specifies CASSESGKGTQYF.

DNA for the CDR3: TGTGCCAGCACTGGTGGCGGGAATAAAGCTTTCTTT. It specifies CASTGGGNKAFF. The V gene is TRBV2, the J gene TRBJ1-1; D is unresolved. The CDR3 runs to 12 residues. Trimming took 7 bases from V and 9 from J, leaving 15 bases between them. Germline CDR1 reads SNHLY; CDR2 reads FYNNEI.

The genes are TRBV2 and TRBJ1-1; D gene uncertain. Germline V gives CDR1 SNHLY, CDR2 FYNNEI. The CDR3 is 17 amino acids. V lost 1 base, J lost 11 bases, and 26 bases lay in between. The CDR3 here is CASSEGPSGGLLRPAFF. The CDR3 DNA is TGTGCCAGCAGTGAAGGCCCCTCTGGAGGGCTTCTACGGCCTGCTTTCTTT.

The chain uses TRBV30 and TRBJ1-4, with D unresolved. This CDR3 region has 15 residues. Trimming took 0 bases from V and 4 from J, leaving 12 bases between them. The V gene's germline CDR1 is GTSNPN and CDR2 SVGIG (reference sequence). The CDR3 bases are TGTGCCTGGAGTGTTGCGAGGGAGGGTAATGAAAAACTGTTTTTT. Amino acids: CAWSVAREGNEKLFF. The complete variable domain, with remaining parts taken from reference TRBV30 and TRBJ1-4, reads SQTIHQWPATLVQPVGSPLSLECTVEGTSNPNLYWYRQAAGRGLQLLFYSVGIGQISSEVPQNLSASRPQDRQFILSSKKLLLSDSGFYLCAWSVAREGNEKLFFGSGTQLSVL.

The J gene is TRBJ2-3, the V gene TRBV10-1, with TRBD2 identical over 9 bases. This CDR3 has 17 residues. J was trimmed by 5 bases and V by 4 bases; bases with no gene match: 13. The germline CDR1 and CDR2 sequences are WNHNN and SYGVQD (reference sequence). Here the CDR3 reads CASSGIAPSGVQDTQYF. DNA of the CDR3: TGCGCCAGCAGTGGGATTGCGCCTAGCGGGGTACAAGATACGCAGTATTTT.

A few counts support this clone. This chain connects TRBV6-5 to TRBJ2-1, with 7 bases identical to TRBD2. Germline values: CDR1 MNHEY, CDR2 SVGAGI. Trimming removed 7 bases from V and 8 bases from J; junction bases left unmatched: 11. The CDR3 is made up of 14 amino acids. The DNA of the CDR3 is TGTGCCAGCAACCAAGCGGGAATTTCCCATGAGCAGTTCTTC. It yields the protein CASNQAGISHEQFF.

J is TRBJ2-7 and V is TRBV27; possible D gene TRBD1, 6 bases. Germline V gene data show CDR1 as MNHEY and CDR2 as SMNVEV (reference sequence). V was clipped by 6 bases and J by 1 base, with 7 bases between them. The length of the CDR3 is 12 residues. The CDR3 DNA reads TGTGCCAGCAGCGACAGGTCCTACGAGCAGTACTTC. It codes for CASSDRSYEQYF.

V gene TRBV3-1 (or the pseudogene TRBV3-2) combines with J gene TRBJ1-6; weak D call: TRBD1 (6 bases). The CDR3 runs 14 residues. CDR1 and CDR2 from the germline V gene are LGHDT and YNNKEL (reference sequence). Trimming removed 4 bases at V and 8 bases at J, with 12 bases between. The CDR3 DNA is TGTGCCAGCAGCCTCCGGGACATCGATTCACCCCTCCACTTT. Translating gives CASSLRDIDSPLHF.

The chain uses TRBV11-3 and TRBJ2-7, with D unresolved. This CDR3 spans 13 amino acids. Trimming pared 1 base from V and 3 bases from J, leaving 7 bases between. The germline gives CDR1 SGHNT, CDR2 YENEEA. The CDR3 region is CASSLGFSYEQYF. In DNA, the CDR3 is TGTGCCAGCAGCTTAGGTTTCAGCTACGAGCAGTACTTC.

This chain links TRBV10-2 with TRBJ2-5; tentative D call: TRBD1 (5 bases). CDR1 and CDR2 from the germline V gene are WSHSY and SAAADI. This CDR3 comprises 14 residues. The V end lost 6 bases, the J end lost 1 base, and 12 bases lay between the germline ends. The CDR3 sequence is CASSHRTSQETQYF. The CDR3 nucleotides are TGCGCCAGCAGCCACAGGACCTCCCAAGAGACCCAGTACTTC.

The genes are TRBV5-1 and TRBJ2-3; 12 nucleotides match TRBD2. The CDR3 spans 15 residues. Looked up from germline, CDR1 is SGHRS and CDR2 is YFSETQ. Trimming took 4 bases from V and 3 from J; bases not matched to a gene: 3. CDR3 bases: TGCGCCAGCAGCCTAGCGGGAGGGCCGACAGATACGCAGTATTTT. Translated: CASSLAGGPTDTQYF.